What follows are 27 T cell receptor beta chains derived from one specimen sequenced in a study of blood T cell repertoires in COVID-19. Some clones are missing from TCRdb's copy, which holds only in-frame ones; the method was immunoSEQ multiplex PCR. The profile shows 250,000 to 300,000 clones, approximately 86% of them singletons. Sequenced material: peripheral blood. The receptors come from a woman aged 70-85 years with COVID-19, enrolled during active disease.

The chain couples TRBV30 to TRBJ2-3; TRBD2 aligns across 9 bases. The J segment lost 1 base and the V segment lost 0 bases, leaving 2 bases of the junction unmatched. The CDR3 is 15 amino acids. CDR1 and CDR2 (germline): GTSNPN, SVGIG (reference sequence). The CDR3 region is CAWSVPSGGTDTQYF. In DNA form, the CDR3 reads TGTGCCTGGAGTGTACCTAGCGGGGGCACAGATACGCAGTATTTT.

The J gene is TRBJ1-4, the V gene TRBV4-1; a possible D gene is TRBD1 (6 bases). The CDR3 length is 20 residues. V lost 1 base, J lost 4 bases, and 25 bases lay in between. Germline loops: CDR1 MGHRA, CDR2 YSYEKL. In nucleotides, the CDR3 is TGCGCCAGCAGCCAAGGCCCTCGTACAGGGTTGGGTGCCCTTAATGAAAAACTGTTTTTT. Its protein is CASSQGPRTGLGALNEKLFF.

The CDR3 DNA reads as TGCGCCAGCAGCGTCGCGAGAGGTAACGGAAACACCATATATTTT. It specifies CASSVARGNGNTIYF. J is TRBJ1-3 and V is TRBV4-3; the D is unclear. V lost 5 bases, J lost 4 bases, and 15 bases lay in between. The CDR3 covers 15 residues. Germline V gene lookup returns CDR1 LGHNA and CDR2 YSLEER.

V is TRBV6-4 and J is TRBJ1-2, with unresolved D. Per the germline V gene, CDR1 is MRHNA and CDR2 is SNTAGT. V dropped 3 bases and J dropped 2 bases, with 13 bases sitting between them. This CDR3 region has 15 residues. CDR3 residues: CASSEALGANYGYTF. CDR3 coding DNA: TGTGCCAGCAGTGAGGCTTTGGGAGCCAACTATGGCTACACCTTC.

The chain is built from TRBV28 and TRBJ2-1; possible D gene TRBD2, 5 bases. Germline loops: CDR1 MDHEN, CDR2 SYDVKM. Trimming left V 1 base short and J 15 bases short, with 16 bases between. The CDR3 is 13 residues long. The CDR3 DNA is TGTGCCAGCAGTTTATCCGACACACGTCGGGGGTTCTTC. Protein: CASSLSDTRRGFF.

CDR3 loop: CASSAGLEVGETQYF. The CDR3 DNA is TGTGCCAGCAGTGCGGGACTAGAGGTCGGAGAGACCCAGTACTTC. The chain is built from TRBV2 and TRBJ2-5; 8 bases map to TRBD2. The CDR3 is made up of 15 amino acids. V shed 4 bases, J shed 4 bases, and the junction held 8 bases outside the gene matches. Per the germline V gene, CDR1 is SNHLY and CDR2 is FYNNEI.

The chain uses TRBV9 and TRBJ1-5; 11 bases are a match to TRBD1. The CDR3 has 16 amino acids. Germline loops: CDR1 SGDLS, CDR2 YYNGEE. The V and J ends lost 3 bases and 7 bases, in that order; junction bases with no gene match: 9. As DNA, the CDR3 is TGTGCCAGCAGCGCCGAGGCCGGGACAGGGGGACAGCCCCAGCATTTT. Translating it yields CASSAEAGTGGQPQHF.

The chain has TRBV9 and TRBJ2-5, with D possibly matching TRBD2 (7 bases). Germline V gene lookup returns CDR1 SGDLS and CDR2 YYNGEE. V lost 1 base to trimming and J lost 5 bases, with 15 bases between them. The CDR3 runs 15 residues. The CDR3 nucleotides are TGTGCCAGCAGCGTAAGGGGGGGCTCGATCGAGACCCAGTACTTC. As protein: CASSVRGGSIETQYF.

The chain combines TRBV28 with TRBJ1-5; a weak D match, TRBD1 (5 bases). V was clipped by 4 bases and J by 0 bases, with 10 bases between them. The germline V gene encodes CDR1 MDHEN and CDR2 SYDVKM. This CDR3 spans 15 amino acids. The CDR3 DNA follows: TGTGCCAGCAGTTCGGGGACTTATAGCAATCAGCCCCAGCATTTT. This codes for CASSSGTYSNQPQHF.

The V gene is TRBV5-1, the J gene TRBJ2-5, with 10 bases matching TRBD1. Germline lookup yields CDR1 SGHRS and CDR2 YFSETQ. With V trimmed by 4 bases and J by 4 bases, 10 bases remained unmatched. The CDR3 is 16 amino acids. CDR3 nucleotides: TGCGCCAGCAGCCGCCGACAGGGGGCGGGAGGAGAGACCCAGTACTTC. It codes for CASSRRQGAGGETQYF.

CDR3 nucleotide sequence: TGCGCCAGCAGCCAAGCCCGACAGGGGAGCACCATATATTTT. It translates to CASSQARQGSTIYF. The chain combines TRBV4-1 with TRBJ1-3; 8 positions agree with TRBD1. CDR3 length: 14 amino acids. The junction had 5 bases not matched to a gene; V was cut back by 1 base and J by 9 bases. Germline V CDR1 and CDR2: MGHRA, YSYEKL.

The chain uses TRBV10-3 and TRBJ1-5; D unresolved. The CDR3 is 15 residues long. The germline V gene encodes CDR1 ENHRY and CDR2 SYGVKD. The V gene lost 3 bases and the J gene lost 3 bases, with 12 bases spanning the gap. The CDR3, as DNA: TGTGCCATCAGTGATTCTGTGACATCCAATCAGCCCCAGCATTTT. Protein: CAISDSVTSNQPQHF.

The chain joins TRBV5-1 to TRBJ2-1, with 11 bases matching TRBD2. Germline CDR1 is SGHRS and CDR2 is YFSETQ. There are 15 residues in the CDR3. The junction had 6 bases not matched to a gene; V was cut back by 6 bases and J by 4 bases. In nucleotides, the CDR3 is TGCGCCAGCACCCAGACTAGCGGGACTTACAATGAGCAGTTCTTC. This translates into CASTQTSGTYNEQFF.

This clone was observed a few times. V is TRBV19 and J is TRBJ1-2; the match to TRBD1 covers 10 bases. Germline CDR1 and CDR2: LNHDA and SQIVND (reference sequence). The CDR3 consists of 17 residues. J gave up 4 bases and V 2 bases, and 10 bases lay outside the gene matches. CDR3 amino acids: CASSIRDRGPFGYGYTF. The CDR3 nucleotides read TGTGCCAGTAGTATACGGGACAGGGGACCTTTTGGCTATGGCTACACCTTC.

The gene calls are TRBV15 and TRBJ1-2, with D possibly being TRBD1 (6 bases). V was clipped by 4 bases and J by 4 bases, with 16 bases between them. The germline CDR1 and CDR2 sequences are LNHNV and YYDKDF (reference sequence). The CDR3 has 15 amino acids. CDR3 sequence: CATSKIPPGAYGYTF. The CDR3 coding sequence is TGTGCCACCAGCAAAATACCCCCAGGGGCCTATGGCTACACCTTC. Full variable domain (rest looked up from reference TRBV15 and TRBJ1-2): DAMVIQNPRYQVTQFGKPVTLSCSQTLNHNVMYWYQQKSSQAPKLLFHYYDKDFNNEADTPDNFQSRRPNTSFCFLDIRSPGLGDTAMYLCATSKIPPGAYGYTFGSGTRLTVV.

V usage is TRBV5-6 and J usage is TRBJ2-7, with D possibly being TRBD1 (6 bases). Germline values: CDR1 SGHDT, CDR2 YYEEEE. This CDR3 region has 14 residues. Trimming left V 1 base short and J 4 bases short, with 12 bases between. The CDR3 loop is CASSLSQGWYEQYF. In DNA, the CDR3 is TGTGCCAGCAGCTTGTCACAGGGTTGGTACGAGCAGTACTTC.

The V call is TRBV11-1, the J call TRBJ2-7, with 8 bases fitting TRBD1. CDR1 is SGHAT and CDR2 is FQDESV in the germline V gene (reference sequence). The CDR3 consists of 14 residues. With 6 bases clipped from V and 2 bases from J, the junction kept 6 bases outside the gene matches. CDR3 region: CASSPRGRTYEQYF. CDR3 sequence (DNA): TGTGCCAGCAGTCCCAGGGGGCGCACCTACGAGCAGTACTTC.

This chain uses TRBV18 with TRBJ1-6, with D possibly matching TRBD1 (5 bases). The CDR3 contains 16 residues. Germline CDR1 and CDR2: KGHSH and LQKENI. V shed 6 bases and J shed 6 bases, with 18 bases lying between them. Here the CDR3 DNA reads TGTGCCAGCTCGACTTTTAGACAGTCCCTTAATTCACCCCTCCACTTT. Translation gives CASSTFRQSLNSPLHF.

The chain couples TRBV6-5 to TRBJ1-4; perhaps TRBD1 as D (5 bases). The CDR3 loop spans 14 amino acids. The germline V and J ends were trimmed by 6 bases and 8 bases, with 16 bases remaining between them. Germline V lookup: CDR1 MNHEY, CDR2 SVGAGI. The CDR3 DNA is TGTGCCAGCAGGCCCGCCGGGGGTAACGAAAAACTGTTTTTT. Translated: CASRPAGGNEKLFF.

V is TRBV24-1 and J is TRBJ1-2; 7 nucleotides line up with TRBD1. With 3 bases clipped from V and 4 bases from J, the junction kept 4 bases outside the gene matches. CDR1 and CDR2 from the germline V gene are KGHDR and SFDVKD. This CDR3 contains 14 residues. For the CDR3, the DNA is TGTGCCACCAGTGATGCCGACAGGGCCTATGGCTACACCTTC. Its translation: CATSDADRAYGYTF.

CDR3 coding DNA: TGCGCCAGCAGCTTGGTGGTAGCGGGGGGGCGCGAAGAGACCCAGTACTTC. Translating gives CASSLVVAGGREETQYF. The rearrangement uses TRBV5-1 and TRBJ2-5, with 11 bases lining up with TRBD2. The CDR3 covers 17 residues. The trim removed 0 bases at V and 3 bases at J, leaving 7 bases unmatched. CDR1 SGHRS and CDR2 YFSETQ come from the germline V gene. The whole variable domain, filled in from reference TRBV5-1 and TRBJ2-5, reads KAGVTQTPRYLIKTRGQQVTLSCSPISGHRSVSWYQQTPGQGLQFLFEYFSETQRNKGNFPGRFSGRQFSNSRSEMNVSTLELGDSALYLCASSLVVAGGREETQYFGPGTRLLVL.

The rearrangement joins TRBV28 to TRBJ2-1; 11 bases agree with TRBD2. The V gene's germline CDR1 is MDHEN and CDR2 SYDVKM. V lost 1 base to trimming and J lost 7 bases; unmatched junction nucleotides: 9. The CDR3 loop spans 17 amino acids. CDR3 residues: CASSLLGLAGGRNEQFF. CDR3 nucleotide sequence: TGTGCCAGCAGTTTATTGGGGCTAGCGGGGGGTAGGAATGAGCAGTTCTTC.

This clone was detected a few times. The chain has TRBV18 and TRBJ1-1; D remains ambiguous. The V end lost 6 bases, the J end lost 0 bases, and 17 bases lay between the germline ends. Per the germline V gene, CDR1 is KGHSH and CDR2 is LQKENI. The CDR3 is 16 amino acids. Here the CDR3 DNA reads TGTGCCAGCTCCCCTAACGCCGGGGTCTTGAACACTGAAGCTTTCTTT. Residues: CASSPNAGVLNTEAFF.

This chain connects TRBV5-4 to TRBJ2-7; TRBD1 agrees at 11 bases. Germline CDR1 SGHNT, CDR2 YYREEE (reference sequence). V lost 4 bases, J lost 2 bases, and 2 bases stayed unmatched. This CDR3 spans 14 amino acids. The CDR3 DNA sequence: TGTGCCAGCAGCAGGGGACAGGGGGCCTACGAGCAGTACTTC. It translates to CASSRGQGAYEQYF.

This chain uses TRBV7-3 with TRBJ2-3; TRBD2 matches 12 bases. The germline CDR1 and CDR2 sequences are SGHTA and FQGTGA. Trimming at V came to 5 bases and at J to 2 bases, leaving 5 bases not matched to a gene. The CDR3 loop spans 16 amino acids. The CDR3 DNA reads as TGTGCCAGCAGCGAGACTAGCGGGGGAGCCACAGATACGCAGTATTTT. It codes for CASSETSGGATDTQYF.

The chain carries TRBV5-1 and TRBJ2-5, with 16 bases fitting TRBD2. Germline loops: CDR1 SGHRS, CDR2 YFSETQ. V was pared by 3 bases and J by 5 bases, with 13 bases of the junction left unmatched. This CDR3 is 19 amino acids long. The chain's CDR3 is CASSSPGLAGGKNGETQYF. The CDR3 nucleotides are TGCGCCAGCAGCTCCCCGGGACTAGCGGGGGGGAAAAACGGGGAGACCCAGTACTTC.

The chain has TRBV7-8 and TRBJ2-4; the match to TRBD1 covers 8 bases. CDR3 length equals 13 residues. Per germline, CDR1 SGHVS and CDR2 FQNEAQ. Trimming removed 4 bases from V and 8 bases from J; junction bases left unmatched: 4. The CDR3 nucleotides read TGTGCCAGCAGCTGGGACAGGACAGACATTCAGTACTTC. This translates into CASSWDRTDIQYF.